The clone carrying this T cell receptor beta chain was detected a few times. No antigen is known for it. The data derive from a study of blood T cells in healthy people across ages. Isolation recovered at least 6 million PBMCs from every sample. Combining a sample-barcoded 5' primer with a J-beta primer mix, a second PCR ran for roughly 6 to 12 cycles. Each TCR beta cDNA got a 12-nucleotide random molecular identifier. Using its own MiXCR run on the 5' RACE reads, TCRdb lists one record per CDR3 protein. The table includes 1.5 million to 1.8 million distinct CDR3 sequences, 40% to 45% detected once. V gave up 0 bases and J gave up 8 bases; unmatched junction bases: 9. CDR3 length: 15 amino acids. Germline lookup yields CDR1 DFQATT and CDR2 SNEGSKA (reference sequence). Study-level findings and limits: Comparison with aged donors showed that long-lived donors had more naive CD4+ cells and higher diversity. Unsorted PBMCs prevented conclusive naive versus antigen-experienced comparison.

The sequence came from a woman aged 18-29 years in good health. V is TRBV20-1 and J is TRBJ2-1; 8 positions agree with TRBD2. Input material: blood. CDR3 amino acids: CSARDAGLVMHEQFF. CDR3 nucleotide sequence: TGCAGTGCTAGAGATGCGGGACTAGTTATGCATGAGCAGTTCTTC.